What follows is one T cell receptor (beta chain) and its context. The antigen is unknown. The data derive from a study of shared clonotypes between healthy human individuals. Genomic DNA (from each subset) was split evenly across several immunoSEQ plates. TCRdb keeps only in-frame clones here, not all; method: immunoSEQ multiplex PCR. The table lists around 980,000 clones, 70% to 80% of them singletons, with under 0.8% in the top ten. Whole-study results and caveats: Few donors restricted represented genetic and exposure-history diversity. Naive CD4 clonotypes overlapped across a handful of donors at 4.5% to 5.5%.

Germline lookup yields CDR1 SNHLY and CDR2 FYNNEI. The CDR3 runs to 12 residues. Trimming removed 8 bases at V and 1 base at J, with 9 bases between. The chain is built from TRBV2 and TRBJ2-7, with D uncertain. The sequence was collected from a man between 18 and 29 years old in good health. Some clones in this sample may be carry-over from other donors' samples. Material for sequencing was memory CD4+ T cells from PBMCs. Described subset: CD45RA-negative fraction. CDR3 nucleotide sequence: TGTGCCAGCCGTGGGCCATCCTACGAGCAGTACTTC. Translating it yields CASRGPSYEQYF.